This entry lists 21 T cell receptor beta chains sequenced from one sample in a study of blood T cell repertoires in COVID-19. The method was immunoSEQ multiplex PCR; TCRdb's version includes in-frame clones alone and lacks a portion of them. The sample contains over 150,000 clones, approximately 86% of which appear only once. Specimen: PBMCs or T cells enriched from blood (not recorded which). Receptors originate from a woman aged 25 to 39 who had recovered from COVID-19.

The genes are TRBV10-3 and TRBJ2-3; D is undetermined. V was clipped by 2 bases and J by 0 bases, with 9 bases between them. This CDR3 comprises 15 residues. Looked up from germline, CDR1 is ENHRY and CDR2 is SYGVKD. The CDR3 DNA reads TGTGCCATCAGTGAGGACACCCCTAGCACAGATACGCAGTATTTT. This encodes CAISEDTPSTDTQYF.

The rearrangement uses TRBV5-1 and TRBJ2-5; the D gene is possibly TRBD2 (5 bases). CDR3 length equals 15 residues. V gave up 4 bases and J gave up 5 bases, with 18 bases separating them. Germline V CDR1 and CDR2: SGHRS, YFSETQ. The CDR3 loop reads CASSPGLPQMETQYF. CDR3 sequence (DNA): TGCGCCAGCAGCCCCGGACTTCCGCAAATGGAGACCCAGTACTTC.

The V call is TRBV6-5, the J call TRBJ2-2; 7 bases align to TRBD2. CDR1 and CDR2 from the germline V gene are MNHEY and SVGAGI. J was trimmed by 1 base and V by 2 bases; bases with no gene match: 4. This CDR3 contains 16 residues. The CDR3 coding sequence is TGTGCCAGCAGTTACGGCGGGGGACGGAACACCGGGGAGCTGTTTTTT. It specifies CASSYGGGRNTGELFF.

The CDR3 region is CASSPDLGGNQPQHF. In nucleotides, the CDR3 is TGCGCCAGCAGTCCGGACCTGGGAGGCAATCAGCCCCAGCATTTT. This chain links TRBV4-1 with TRBJ1-5; the D is unclear. The ends were cut back, 6 bases at V and 2 bases at J, with 14 bases in the middle. This CDR3 spans 15 amino acids. Germline CDR1 and CDR2: MGHRA and YSYEKL.

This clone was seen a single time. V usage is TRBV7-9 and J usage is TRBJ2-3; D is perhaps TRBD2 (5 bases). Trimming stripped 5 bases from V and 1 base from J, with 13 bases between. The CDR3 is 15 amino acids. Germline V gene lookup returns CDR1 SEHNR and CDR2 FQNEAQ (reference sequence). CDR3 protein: CASSRGQWGTDTQYF. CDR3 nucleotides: TGTGCCAGCAGCCGAGGGCAGTGGGGCACAGATACGCAGTATTTT.

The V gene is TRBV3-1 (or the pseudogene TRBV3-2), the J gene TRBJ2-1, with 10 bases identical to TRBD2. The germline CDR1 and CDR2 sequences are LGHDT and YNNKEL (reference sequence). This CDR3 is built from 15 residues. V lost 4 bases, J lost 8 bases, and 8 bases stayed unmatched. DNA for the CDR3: TGTGCCAGCAGCCGAAATAGCGGGAGGTACGATGAGCAGTTCTTC. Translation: CASSRNSGRYDEQFF.

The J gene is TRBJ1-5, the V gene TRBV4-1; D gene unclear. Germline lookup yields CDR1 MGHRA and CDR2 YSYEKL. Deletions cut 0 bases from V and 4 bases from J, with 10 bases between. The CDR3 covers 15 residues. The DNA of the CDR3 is TGCGCCAGCAGCCAAGATCGGGGAGAAAATCAGCCCCAGCATTTT. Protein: CASSQDRGENQPQHF.

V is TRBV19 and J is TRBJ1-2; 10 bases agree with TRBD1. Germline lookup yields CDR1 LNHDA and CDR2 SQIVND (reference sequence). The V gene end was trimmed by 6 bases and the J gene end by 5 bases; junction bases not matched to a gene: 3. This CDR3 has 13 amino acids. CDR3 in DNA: TGTGCCAGTAGGGGGACAGGGGCTTATGGCTACACCTTC. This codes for CASRGTGAYGYTF.

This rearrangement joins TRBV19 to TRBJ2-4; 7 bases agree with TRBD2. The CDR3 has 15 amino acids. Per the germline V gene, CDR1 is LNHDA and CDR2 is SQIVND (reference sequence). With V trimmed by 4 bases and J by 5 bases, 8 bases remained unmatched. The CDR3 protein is CASSKKRGQENIQYF. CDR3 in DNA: TGTGCCAGTAGTAAAAAGCGGGGTCAGGAAAACATTCAGTACTTC. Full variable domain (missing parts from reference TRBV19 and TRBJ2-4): DGGITQSPKYLFRKEGQNVTLSCEQNLNHDAMYWYRQDPGQGLRLIYYSQIVNDFQKGDIAEGYSVSREKKESFPLTVTSAQKNPTAFYLCASSKKRGQENIQYFGAGTRLSVL.

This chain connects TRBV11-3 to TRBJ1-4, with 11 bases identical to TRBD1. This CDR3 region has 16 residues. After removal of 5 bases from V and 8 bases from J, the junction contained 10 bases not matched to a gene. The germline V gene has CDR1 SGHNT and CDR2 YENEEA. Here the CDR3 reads CASSPGTGGREEKLFF. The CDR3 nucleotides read TGTGCCAGCAGCCCCGGGACAGGGGGAAGAGAGGAAAAACTGTTTTTT.

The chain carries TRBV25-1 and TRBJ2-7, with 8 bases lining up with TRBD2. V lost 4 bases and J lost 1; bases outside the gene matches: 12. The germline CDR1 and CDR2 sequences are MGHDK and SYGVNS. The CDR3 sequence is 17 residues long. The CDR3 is CASSGLSAGAGSYEQYF. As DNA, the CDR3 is TGTGCCAGCAGTGGTTTATCAGCGGGAGCTGGATCCTACGAGCAGTACTTC.

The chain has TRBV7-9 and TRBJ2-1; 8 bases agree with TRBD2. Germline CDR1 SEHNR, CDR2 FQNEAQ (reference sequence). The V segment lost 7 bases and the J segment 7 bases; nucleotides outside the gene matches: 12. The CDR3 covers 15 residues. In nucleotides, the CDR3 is TGTGCCAGCATCCCCTGGGCGGGGGGCCTTAATGAGCAGTTCTTC. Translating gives CASIPWAGGLNEQFF.

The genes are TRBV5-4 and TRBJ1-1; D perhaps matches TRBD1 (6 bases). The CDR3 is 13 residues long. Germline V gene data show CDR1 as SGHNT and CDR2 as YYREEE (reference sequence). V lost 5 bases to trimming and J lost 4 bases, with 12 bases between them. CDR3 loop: CASRSGERTEAFF. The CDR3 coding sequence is TGTGCCAGCAGATCAGGGGAGCGCACTGAAGCTTTCTTT.

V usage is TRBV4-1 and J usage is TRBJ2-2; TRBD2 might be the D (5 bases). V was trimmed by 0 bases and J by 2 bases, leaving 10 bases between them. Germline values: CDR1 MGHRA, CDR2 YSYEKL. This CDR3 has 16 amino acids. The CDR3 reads CASSQEGSVNTGELFF. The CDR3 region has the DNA TGCGCCAGCAGCCAAGAGGGTAGCGTAAACACCGGGGAGCTGTTTTTT.

The CDR3 loop reads CASTGLAGGVQYF. The CDR3 nucleotides are TGTGCCAGTACCGGACTAGCGGGGGGGGTGCAGTACTTC. The J gene is TRBJ2-7, the V gene TRBV19; 15 nucleotides align to TRBD2. This CDR3 comprises 13 residues. V lost 7 bases, J lost 9 bases, and 4 bases stayed unmatched. Germline V gene data show CDR1 as LNHDA and CDR2 as SQIVND (reference sequence).

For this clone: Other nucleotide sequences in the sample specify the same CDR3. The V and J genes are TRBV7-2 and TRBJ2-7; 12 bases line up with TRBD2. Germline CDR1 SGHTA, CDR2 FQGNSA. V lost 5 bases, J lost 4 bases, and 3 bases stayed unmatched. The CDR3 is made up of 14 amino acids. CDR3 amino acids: CASSRGTSGYEQYF. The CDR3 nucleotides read TGTGCCAGCAGCCGCGGGACTAGCGGGTACGAGCAGTACTTC.

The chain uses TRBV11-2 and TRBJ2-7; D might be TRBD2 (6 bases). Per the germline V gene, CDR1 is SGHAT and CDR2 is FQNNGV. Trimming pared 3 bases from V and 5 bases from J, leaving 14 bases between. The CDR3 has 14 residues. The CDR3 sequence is CASSFGGRMNEQYF. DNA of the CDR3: TGTGCCAGCAGCTTCGGAGGGAGGATGAACGAGCAGTACTTC.

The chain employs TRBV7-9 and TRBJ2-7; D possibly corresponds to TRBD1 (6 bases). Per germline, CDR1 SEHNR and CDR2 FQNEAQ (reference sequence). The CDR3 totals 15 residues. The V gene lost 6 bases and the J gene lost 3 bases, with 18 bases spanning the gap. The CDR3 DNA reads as TGTGCCAGCAGTCAAAGTGGGGACACCAACTACGAGCAGTACTTC. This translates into CASSQSGDTNYEQYF.

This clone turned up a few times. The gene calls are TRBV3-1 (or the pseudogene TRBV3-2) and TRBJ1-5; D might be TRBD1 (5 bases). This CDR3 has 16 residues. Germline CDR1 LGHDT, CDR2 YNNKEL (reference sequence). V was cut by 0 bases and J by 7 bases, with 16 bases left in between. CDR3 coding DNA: TGTGCCAGCAGCCAAGATAGGCGGGGCCTCGGGCAGCCCCAGCATTTT. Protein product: CASSQDRRGLGQPQHF.

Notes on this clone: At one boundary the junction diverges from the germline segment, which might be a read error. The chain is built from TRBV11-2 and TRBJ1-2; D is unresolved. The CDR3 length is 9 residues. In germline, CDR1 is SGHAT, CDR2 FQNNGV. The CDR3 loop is CASSGHPIF. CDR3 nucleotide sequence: TGTGCCAGCAGCGGGCATCCCATCTTC.

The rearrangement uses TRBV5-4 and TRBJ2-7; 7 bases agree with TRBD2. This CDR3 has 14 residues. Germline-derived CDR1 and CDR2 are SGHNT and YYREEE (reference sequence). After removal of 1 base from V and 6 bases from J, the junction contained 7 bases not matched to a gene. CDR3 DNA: TGTGCCAGCAGCTTGCCGAGCGGGAACCCCGAGCAGTACTTC. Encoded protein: CASSLPSGNPEQYF.